A selection of T cell receptor beta chains follows, all from one sample in a study of cytotoxic CD8 clonotypes in ibrutinib-treated CLL. The assay was immunoSEQ multiplex PCR, and TCRdb's table has in-frame clones only and misses some. This repertoire shows some 130,000 clones, 70% to 90% found once; its top ten account for about 2.1%. This specimen was PBMCs, taken after 24 months of ibrutinib treatment. The receptor set was obtained from a human donor with chronic lymphocytic leukemia. The CDR3 runs from the conserved cysteine through the conserved F or W. D genes are given only for firm matches. Size is omitted from some rows. Given values are once, few, many or a class for expanded clones.

TRBV5-6	TRBJ2-3	NA	NA	CASSLVSRGAEMYF	TGTGCCAGCAGCTTAGTAAGTCGGGGGGCCGAAATGTATTTT
TRBV11-2	TRBJ1-3	NA	NA	CASSLVGGSGNTIYF	TGTGCCAGCAGCTTAGTTGGGGGCTCTGGAAACACCATATATTTT
TRBV2	TRBJ1-3	NA	few	CASSLQGTGNTIYF	TGTGCCAGCAGTTTACAGGGTACTGGAAACACCATATATTTT
TRBV4-1	TRBJ2-1	NA	NA	CASSQGLQGNEQFF	TGCGCCAGCAGCCAAGGCCTCCAGGGTAATGAGCAGTTCTTC
TRBV10-3	TRBJ1-5	TRBD1	NA	CAISEGQGLAQPQHF	TGTGCCATCAGTGAGGGACAGGGTTTGGCTCAGCCCCAGCATTTT
TRBV10-3	TRBJ2-3	NA	NA	CAIRRGEAVTDTQYF	TGTGCCATCAGGAGGGGGGAGGCAGTGACAGATACGCAGTATTTT
TRBV6-5	TRBJ2-7	TRBD1	NA	CASSPGQGRLGEYF	TGTGCCAGCAGCCCGGGACAGGGCCGTCTGGGGGAGTACTTC
TRBV7-2	TRBJ1-5	NA	NA	CASSLSGGSNQPQHF	TGTGCCAGCAGCTTATCGGGGGGCAGCAATCAGCCCCAGCATTTT
TRBV11-2	TRBJ2-3	NA	NA	CASSLHLDSSTDTQYF	TGTGCCAGCAGCCTCCACCTAGACTCTAGCACAGATACGCAGTATTTT
TRBV9	TRBJ2-3	TRBD2	NA	CASSFHLAADRDTQYF	TGTGCCAGCAGCTTCCATCTAGCGGCCGATAGGGATACGCAGTATTTT
TRBV4-3	TRBJ2-3	TRBD1	NA	CASSQGTGTQYF	TGCGCCAGCAGCCAGGGGACAGGGACGCAGTATTTT
TRBV20-1	TRBJ2-7	NA	NA	CSAYGGGEQYF	TGCAGTGCTTATGGAGGGGGGGAGCAGTACTTC
TRBV14	TRBJ1-4	TRBD1	NA	CASSQGVHRGTNEKLFF	TGTGCCAGCAGCCAAGGAGTCCACAGGGGTACTAATGAAAAACTGTTTTTT
TRBV27	TRBJ1-1	NA	NA	CASSLKEGQGFF	TGTGCCAGCAGTTTGAAGGAGGGGCAAGGTTTCTTT
TRBV5-1	TRBJ1-3	NA	NA	CASTGVGNTIYF	TGCGCCAGCACAGGGGTCGGAAACACCATATATTTT
TRBV10-2	TRBJ2-2	TRBD2	NA	CASSISRGGWDGELFF	TGCGCCAGCAGTATCTCTCGGGGGGGCTGGGACGGGGAGCTGTTTTTT
TRBV10-3	TRBJ2-5	TRBD2	NA	CAISVAGDQETQYF	TGTGCCATCAGCGTAGCGGGGGACCAAGAGACCCAGTACTTC
TRBV7-9	TRBJ1-1	TRBD1	NA	CASSSRGQNTEAFF	TGTGCCAGCAGCTCCAGGGGGCAAAACACTGAAGCTTTCTTT
TRBV28	TRBJ1-1	TRBD1	NA	CASRTGAEAFF	TGTGCCAGCCGTACAGGGGCTGAAGCTTTCTTT
TRBV19	TRBJ2-7	NA	NA	CASSIQGGTYEQYF	TGTGCCAGTAGTATTCAGGGTGGAACCTACGAGCAGTACTTC
TRBV5-1	TRBJ1-3	NA	once	CASSLEGGAGLVYF	TGCGCCAGCAGCTTGGAGGGGGGCGCAGGCTTGGTATATTTT
TRBV6-6	TRBJ2-7	NA	NA	CASSYWGSAYEQYF	TGTGCCAGCAGTTACTGGGGGTCCGCTTACGAGCAGTACTTC
TRBV21-1	TRBJ1-1	NA	NA	CASSKASAMNTEAFF	TGTGCCAGCAGCAAAGCTTCAGCAATGAACACTGAAGCTTTCTTT
TRBV18	TRBJ2-7	NA	NA	CASSPSGKGRYEQYF	TGTGCCAGCTCACCCTCCGGGAAGGGACGATACGAGCAGTACTTC
TRBV5-1	TRBJ2-7	TRBD2	few	CASSLGLAGLSYEQYF	TGCGCCAGCAGCTTGGGCCTAGCGGGACTTTCCTACGAGCAGTACTTC
TRBV19	TRBJ2-3	TRBD2	once	CASSMSSGSSGDTQYF	TGTGCCAGTAGTATGTCTAGCGGGAGTTCAGGAGATACGCAGTATTTT
TRBV14	TRBJ2-1	TRBD2	NA	CASSRPGLAGGWGDEQFF	TGTGCCAGCAGCCGGCCGGGACTAGCGGGAGGCTGGGGGGATGAGCAGTTCTTC
TRBV28	TRBJ2-7	TRBD1	NA	CASTDTGGKYF	TGTGCCAGCACCGATACAGGGGGGAAGTACTTC
TRBV18	TRBJ1-3	TRBD1	NA	CASSPSTGHSGNTIYF	TGTGCCAGCTCACCGTCGACAGGGCACTCTGGAAACACCATATATTTT
TRBV5-1	TRBJ2-3	NA	NA	CASRGSLSTDTQYF	TGCGCCAGCAGGGGCAGCCTTAGCACAGATACGCAGTATTTT
TRBV7-2	TRBJ2-1	NA	NA	CASRRDRSTFYNEQFF	TGTGCCAGCAGACGAGACAGGTCTACCTTCTACAATGAGCAGTTCTTC
TRBV7-2	TRBJ2-1	TRBD2	few	CASSLGASGSDEQFF	TGTGCCAGCAGCTTAGGGGCTAGCGGTTCTGATGAGCAGTTCTTC
TRBV28	TRBJ1-6	NA	NA	CASSSLQGVYSPLHF	TGTGCCAGCAGTTCACTACAGGGAGTGTATTCACCCCTCCACTTT
TRBV10-1	TRBJ2-1	TRBD1	NA	CASSGQGQPPTVDNEQFF	TGCGCCAGCAGTGGTCAGGGACAGCCGCCGACCGTAGACAATGAGCAGTTCTTC
TRBV7-9	TRBJ1-2	NA	few	CASSPEVGGYTF	TGTGCCAGCAGCCCGGAGGTGGGTGGCTACACCTTC
TRBV30	TRBJ1-2	NA	NA	CAWQHRGNYGYTF	TGTGCATGGCAACATAGGGGAAACTATGGCTACACCTTC
TRBV6-1	TRBJ1-2	TRBD1	few	CASSVTQGADGYTF	TGTGCCAGCAGTGTGACGCAGGGGGCGGACGGCTACACCTTC
TRBV9	TRBJ1-1	NA	NA	CASSVVSAVGTEAFF	TGTGCCAGCAGCGTAGTATCGGCGGTAGGCACTGAAGCTTTCTTT